Below, 30 T cell receptor beta chains from the same sample are listed, as sequenced in a study of OX40 agonist ivuxolimab in advanced cancers. The library came from the immunoSEQ multiplex PCR assay. TCRdb re-hosts the immuneACCESS table, in-frame sequences only. Its copies lack some clones; in the studies checked, an unresolved V gene accounts for under half of them, and the cause for the rest is not known. Counted in this sample were 80,000 to 95,000 clones; about 83% of them appeared once. The ten most abundant clones make up roughly 1.4% of the sample. The specimen was CD4+ or CD8+ T cells sorted from blood, collected in a trial of the OX40 agonist ivuxolimab. All receptors derive from an adult with an advanced solid tumor such as melanoma, head and neck, liver or kidney cancer.

The chain uses TRBV12-2 and TRBJ2-7; the tabulated D call, TRBD2, remains unverified against the DNA. TRBV12-2 is recorded as a pseudogene. The CDR3 contains 19 residues. CDR3 bases: TGTGCAAGTCGCTCTGGGACTAGCGGGAGGGCCAACCTTTCCTACGAGCAGTACTTC. Its translation: CASRSGTSGRANLSYEQYF.

Worth noting for this clone: The junction departs from germline at one end; a sequencing error may be responsible. The CDR3 nucleotides read TGTGCCAGCAGTAACTCTCACAGGGGAGGGCGGGAGACCCAGTACTTC. It is translated as CASSNSHRGGRETQYF. This chain joins TRBV6-5 and TRBJ2-5, with D perhaps assigned TRBD1 or TRBD2 (7 bases each). From germline, CDR1 is MNHEY and CDR2 SVGAGI. This CDR3 region has 16 residues.

V usage is TRBV9 and J usage is TRBJ2-7; 9 bases line up with TRBD1. CDR3 length equals 15 residues. The junction had 3 bases not matched to a gene; V was cut back by 0 bases and J by 2 bases. CDR1 is SGDLS, CDR2 YYNGEE, per germline. CDR3 DNA sequence: TGTGCCAGCAGCGTAGGACAGGGGGTTCCCTACGAGCAGTACTTC. It encodes CASSVGQGVPYEQYF. Drawing the rest from reference TRBV9 and TRBJ2-7, the complete variable domain is DSGVTQTPKHLITATGQRVTLRCSPRSGDLSVYWYQQSLDQGLQFLIQYYNGEERAKGNILERFSAQQFPDLHSELNLSSLELGDSALYFCASSVGQGVPYEQYFGPGTRLTVT.

The chain combines TRBV30 with TRBJ1-2; D unclear. The CDR3 is 14 residues long. Germline CDR1 and CDR2: GTSNPN and SVGIG (reference sequence). V lost 8 bases and J 4 bases, leaving 20 bases between the germline ends. CDR3 DNA sequence: TGTGCCACCGAGAGGCCGGAAGGAGGCTATGGCTACACCTTC. This codes for CATERPEGGYGYTF. Full variable domain (rest looked up from reference TRBV30 and TRBJ1-2): SQTIHQWPATLVQPVGSPLSLECTVEGTSNPNLYWYRQAAGRGLQLLFYSVGIGQISSEVPQNLSASRPQDRQFILSSKKLLLSDSGFYLCATERPEGGYGYTFGSGTRLTVV.

This chain links TRBV28 with TRBJ1-6; 8 nucleotides align to TRBD1. With V trimmed by 7 bases and J by 10 bases, 9 bases remained unmatched. The germline V gene encodes CDR1 MDHEN and CDR2 SYDVKM. The CDR3 runs 14 residues. The CDR3 DNA sequence: TGTGCCAGCACCAAAGACAGGGGAGTGTCACCCCTCCACTTT. It yields the protein CASTKDRGVSPLHF.

This clone has just a few counts. V and J are TRBV27 and TRBJ2-1, with 7 nucleotides matching TRBD1. The germline gives CDR1 MNHEY, CDR2 SMNVEV (reference sequence). The CDR3 sequence is 16 residues long. V gave up 6 bases and J gave up 0 bases; unmatched junction bases: 8. Here the CDR3 DNA reads TGTGCCAGCAGCCGACAGGGAATTAGCTCCTACAATGAGCAGTTCTTC. Protein sequence: CASSRQGISSYNEQFF.

J is TRBJ2-2 and V is TRBV11-2; TRBD2 agrees at 11 bases. CDR3 length equals 16 residues. After removal of 5 bases from V and 3 bases from J, the junction contained 5 bases not matched to a gene. Germline V lookup: CDR1 SGHAT, CDR2 FQNNGV. The CDR3 DNA sequence: TGTGCCAGCAGCCAAACTAGCGGGAGCTACACCGGGGAGCTGTTTTTT. Its translation is CASSQTSGSYTGELFF.

The J gene is TRBJ1-6, the V gene TRBV9, with D perhaps matching TRBD1 (6 bases). Germline V gene sequence: CDR1 SGDLS, CDR2 YYNGEE. V was pared by 0 bases and J by 8 bases, with 15 bases between. There are 16 residues in the CDR3. The CDR3 region is CASSVGNRAVDSPLHF. In nucleotides, the CDR3 is TGTGCCAGCAGCGTAGGGAACAGGGCGGTGGATTCACCCCTCCACTTT.

This chain joins TRBV29-1 and TRBJ2-3, with 13 bases fitting TRBD2. V shed 7 bases and J 7 bases; nucleotides not matched to a gene: 8. Germline loops: CDR1 SQVTM, CDR2 ANQGSEA. This CDR3 spans 14 amino acids. CDR3 nucleotide sequence: TGCAGCGCCCGGACTAGCGGGAGTACGAATACGCAGTATTTT. Translation: CSARTSGSTNTQYF.

The gene calls are TRBV7-8 and TRBJ2-1, with 9 bases fitting TRBD2. The CDR3 has 14 amino acids. The trim removed 0 bases at V and 7 bases at J, leaving 1 base unmatched. From germline, CDR1 is SGHVS and CDR2 FQNEAQ. The CDR3 DNA reads as TGTGCCAGCAGCTTAGCGAGCGGGAGGAATGAGCAGTTCTTC. Its protein is CASSLASGRNEQFF.

The rearrangement uses TRBV7-9 and TRBJ2-5; D is unclear. Germline assignment: CDR1 SEHNR and CDR2 FQNEAQ (reference sequence). The ends were cut back, 0 bases at V and 4 bases at J, with 3 bases in the middle. The CDR3 totals 12 residues. The CDR3 protein is CASSLAGETQYF. The DNA for the CDR3 is TGTGCCAGCAGCTTAGCGGGAGAGACCCAGTACTTC.

The V and J genes are TRBV29-1 and TRBJ1-1; D not resolved. Germline V gives CDR1 SQVTM, CDR2 ANQGSEA. Trimming pared 7 bases from V and 0 bases from J, leaving 6 bases between. The CDR3 length is 11 residues. CDR3 region: CSGTLNTEAFF. DNA of the CDR3: TGCAGCGGGACGTTGAACACTGAAGCTTTCTTT.

The chain has TRBV11-3 and TRBJ2-2; the match to TRBD2 covers 7 bases. V shed 3 bases, J shed 1 base, and the junction held 5 bases outside the gene matches. Germline V CDR1 and CDR2: SGHNT, YENEEA. This CDR3 contains 16 residues. The CDR3 spells CASSFSGTKNTGELFF. The CDR3 nucleotides are TGTGCCAGCAGCTTCTCTGGGACTAAGAACACCGGGGAGCTGTTTTTT.

This clone was picked up a small number of times. The CDR3 loop is CASSPTVSEAFF. The CDR3 nucleotides are TGTGCCAGCTCACCGACGGTCTCTGAAGCTTTCTTT. The V call is TRBV18, the J call TRBJ1-1; the D is unclear. In germline, CDR1 is KGHSH, CDR2 LQKENI. V dropped 3 bases and J dropped 6 bases, with 8 bases sitting between them. The length of the CDR3 is 12 residues.

The chain combines TRBV5-1 with TRBJ2-7, with TRBD2 matching over 7 bases. This CDR3 has 14 amino acids. Trimming at V came to 0 bases and at J to 12 bases, leaving 12 bases not matched to a gene. Germline CDR1 reads SGHRS; CDR2 reads YFSETQ. Written as DNA, the CDR3 is TGCGCCAGCAGCTTGGAGGGTAGCGGGCTGGGGACGTACTTC. As protein: CASSLEGSGLGTYF.

This sequence joins TRBV6-1 and TRBJ1-6; unclear D gene. The V end lost 0 bases, the J end lost 15 bases, and 9 bases lay between the germline ends. The CDR3 is 12 amino acids. From germline, CDR1 is MNHNS and CDR2 SASEGT. The CDR3 is CASSEASHYLHF. DNA for the CDR3: TGTGCCAGCAGTGAAGCTTCCCATTACCTCCACTTT.

The V and J genes are TRBV9 and TRBJ1-1; D is undetermined. Germline V gene data show CDR1 as SGDLS and CDR2 as YYNGEE. With 3 bases removed from V and 0 bases from J, the gap between germline ends came to 12 bases. CDR3 size: 15 residues. The CDR3 here is CASSADRRMNTEAFF. The CDR3 coding sequence is TGTGCCAGCAGCGCAGACCGGCGGATGAACACTGAAGCTTTCTTT.

This clone was seen only once. The CDR3 sequence is CASSVGTAHEQYF. In nucleotides, the CDR3 is TGTGCCAGCAGCGTCGGGACAGCCCACGAGCAGTACTTC. The chain is built from TRBV9 and TRBJ2-7; TRBD1 agrees at 7 bases. Germline V gene lookup returns CDR1 SGDLS and CDR2 YYNGEE. After removal of 2 bases from V and 5 bases from J, the junction contained 4 bases not matched to a gene. The CDR3 runs to 13 residues.

This chain links TRBV11-2 with TRBJ2-7, with no clear D. The germline V gene encodes CDR1 SGHAT and CDR2 FQNNGV. The CDR3 is 14 residues long. Trimming removed 3 bases from V and 0 bases from J, with 9 bases in between. The CDR3 bases are TGTGCCAGCAGCTTCTCTGGCAGCTCCTACGAGCAGTACTTC. Protein product: CASSFSGSSYEQYF.

This clone came up once. V usage is TRBV7-9 and J usage is TRBJ1-6; 10 bases are shared with TRBD1. V was clipped by 3 bases and J by 10 bases; unmatched bases: 12. The CDR3 consists of 17 residues. Germline V lookup: CDR1 SEHNR, CDR2 FQNEAQ (reference sequence). CDR3 region: CASSFSRDRGLKSPLHF. In DNA, the CDR3 is TGTGCCAGCAGCTTCTCGCGGGACAGGGGTTTAAAATCACCCCTCCACTTT. The variable domain in full, completed from reference TRBV7-9 and TRBJ1-6, reads DTGVSQNPRHKITKRGQNVTFRCDPISEHNRLYWYRQTLGQGPEFLTYFQNEAQLEKSRLLSDRFSAERPKGSFSTLEIQRTEQGDSAMYLCASSFSRDRGLKSPLHFGNGTRLTVT.

The chain carries TRBV28 and TRBJ2-1; 10 bases map to TRBD2. The junction had 12 bases not matched to a gene; V was cut back by 9 bases and J by 7 bases. This CDR3 contains 15 residues. Germline CDR1 is MDHEN and CDR2 is SYDVKM. For the CDR3, the DNA is TGTGCCAGTCGCCTAGCGGGGGTTATTGTTAATGAGCAGTTCTTC. Protein: CASRLAGVIVNEQFF.

The chain recombines TRBV7-3 with TRBJ2-5, with D possibly matching TRBD2 (6 bases). Looked up from germline, CDR1 is SGHTA and CDR2 is FQGTGA. The V end was cut by 2 bases, the J end by 7 bases, with 11 bases between. This CDR3 comprises 13 residues. The CDR3 protein is CASSLGPEGTQYF. The CDR3 nucleotides are TGTGCCAGCAGCTTAGGGCCGGAGGGGACCCAGTACTTC.

This clone was found many times. This chain uses TRBV5-1 with TRBJ1-2, with D uncertain. V shed 0 bases and J shed 8 bases, with 8 bases lying between them. This CDR3 contains 12 residues. CDR1 and CDR2 (germline): SGHRS, YFSETQ. The CDR3 spells CASSLEREGYTF. CDR3 coding DNA: TGCGCCAGCAGCTTGGAACGGGAGGGCTACACCTTC.

This chain connects TRBV7-8 to TRBJ1-4, with TRBD1 as a possible D gene (6 bases). CDR1 and CDR2 from the germline V gene are SGHVS and FQNEAQ. The CDR3 is 15 residues long. The germline V and J ends were trimmed by 8 bases and 3 bases, with 16 bases remaining between them. CDR3 sequence reads: CASSEGGRANEKLFF. The CDR3 coding sequence is TGTGCCAGCTCCGAGGGGGGGCGGGCTAATGAAAAACTGTTTTTT.

The rearrangement links TRBV19 to TRBJ1-2, with a possible D match to TRBD1 (5 bases). CDR1 is LNHDA and CDR2 is SQIVND in the germline V gene (reference sequence). Trimming cost V 7 bases and J 1 base, with 22 bases left between them. The CDR3 contains 17 residues. The CDR3 DNA reads as TGTGCCAGTAAGAAGGGGACTTTTGGTTACCTTAACTATGGCTACACCTTC. Translated: CASKKGTFGYLNYGYTF.

The rearrangement uses TRBV7-9 and TRBJ1-1; D possibly corresponds to TRBD1 (5 bases). V lost 6 bases and J 0 bases, leaving 14 bases between the germline ends. CDR1 SEHNR and CDR2 FQNEAQ come from the germline V gene (reference sequence). The CDR3 extends over 15 amino acids. This CDR3 is CASRPPGHLNTEAFF. In DNA, the CDR3 is TGTGCCAGCAGACCCCCGGGGCACCTGAACACTGAAGCTTTCTTT.

This clone has just one count. This chain connects TRBV7-6 to TRBJ1-6; 8 positions match TRBD1. Trimming cost V 0 bases and J 13 bases; bases outside gene matches: 5. CDR3 length: 14 residues. Germline V gives CDR1 SGHVS, CDR2 FNYEAQ. CDR3 in DNA: TGTGCCAGCAGCTTAGCGTATGGGGACAGGCCCCTCCACTTT. It yields the protein CASSLAYGDRPLHF.

J is TRBJ1-3 and V is TRBV6-5, with 8 bases lining up with TRBD1. V lost 5 bases to trimming and J lost 1 base; unmatched junction nucleotides: 4. Germline V gene lookup returns CDR1 MNHEY and CDR2 SVGAGI. CDR3 length: 15 residues. The CDR3 sequence: CASSGQGGSGNTIYF. CDR3 nucleotides: TGTGCCAGCAGTGGACAGGGAGGGTCTGGAAACACCATATATTTT.

In this sample, this clone turned up a few times. The chain uses TRBV30 and TRBJ1-2; a possible D gene is TRBD1 (6 bases). CDR3 length: 13 residues. Germline CDR1 reads GTSNPN; CDR2 reads SVGIG (reference sequence). V lost 2 bases, J lost 2 bases, and 9 bases lay in between. CDR3 region: CAWSRTANYGYTF. The CDR3 DNA sequence: TGTGCCTGGAGTCGGACAGCAAACTATGGCTACACCTTC.

The chain joins TRBV7-2 to TRBJ1-4; TRBD1 aligns across 10 bases. The CDR3 length is 14 residues. With V trimmed by 6 bases and J by 5 bases, 3 bases remained unmatched. In germline, CDR1 is SGHTA, CDR2 FQGNSA. The CDR3 DNA sequence: TGTGCCAGCAGATTGGGACAGGGGAATGAAAAACTGTTTTTT. Translated: CASRLGQGNEKLFF.